This T cell receptor beta chain came from a study of CD8 T cells in ankylosing spondylitis. On this clonotype itself: Its antigen is not known.

Germline CDR1 and CDR2: KGHSH and LQKENI. The CDR3 has 14 amino acids. V was pared by 2 bases and J by 4 bases, with 6 bases between. A single record per CDR3 protein comes from TCRdb applying MiXCR to the 5' RACE reads. The sample includes 800,000 to 900,000 distinct CDR3 sequences, 10% to 15% of them seen just once. Whole-study findings and limits: A motif in TCR beta, a set of under ten highly homologous variants, appeared characteristic of ankylosing spondylitis blood.

Sequenced input: blood, either unsorted or a sorted T cell fraction (not recorded which). V and J are TRBV18 and TRBJ2-6; D is undetermined. The receptor's source is a male donor with ankylosing spondylitis. DNA for the CDR3: TGTGCCAGCTCACCAGGGCCCGGGGCCAACGTCCTGACTTTC. Protein: CASSPGPGANVLTF.